The 6 T cell receptor beta chains below come from one sample, sequenced in a study of blood T cell repertoires in COVID-19. TCRdb's copy holds only in-frame clones and misses some; the assay was immunoSEQ multiplex PCR. The data hold fewer than 300,000 clones, with approximately 81% observed a single time. Material for sequencing was peripheral blood. The receptors were sampled from a woman between 18 and 29 years old with acute or convalescent COVID-19.

This rearrangement joins TRBV25-1 to TRBJ1-1; D not resolved. V lost 2 bases and J 7 bases, leaving 14 bases between the germline ends. The CDR3 spans 14 residues. In germline, CDR1 is MGHDK, CDR2 SYGVNS. The CDR3 spells CASSEPVGSGEAFF. The CDR3 coding sequence is TGTGCCAGCAGTGAACCGGTAGGCTCGGGTGAAGCTTTCTTT.

This chain links TRBV30 with TRBJ2-2; perhaps TRBD2 as D (6 bases). V shed 5 bases and J shed 3 bases, with 22 bases lying between them. Per the germline V gene, CDR1 is GTSNPN and CDR2 is SVGIG (reference sequence). This CDR3 has 17 amino acids. The CDR3 region is CAWARALGRLDTGELFF. The CDR3 coding sequence is TGTGCCTGGGCTCGTGCTTTGGGAAGACTAGACACCGGGGAGCTGTTTTTT.

This clone was recorded only once. Here the CDR3 DNA reads TGTGCCAGCAGCTTAGGGTATCTAGCGGGCCTCTCACAAGAGACCCAGTACTTC. Translating it yields CASSLGYLAGLSQETQYF. The chain recombines TRBV7-6 with TRBJ2-5; 8 nucleotides agree with TRBD2. Trimming took 1 base from V and 2 from J; bases not matched to a gene: 12. CDR3 size: 18 residues. Germline assignment: CDR1 SGHVS and CDR2 FNYEAQ.

This clone has a handful of counts. The chain uses TRBV6-1 and TRBJ2-7; 7 bases map to TRBD1. This CDR3 contains 15 residues. In germline, CDR1 is MNHNS, CDR2 SASEGT. The V gene end was trimmed by 1 base and the J gene end by 1 base; junction bases not matched to a gene: 4. CDR3 sequence reads: CASSEEGTVSYEQYF. In nucleotides, the CDR3 is TGTGCCAGCAGTGAAGAGGGGACAGTTTCCTACGAGCAGTACTTC.

This chain connects TRBV4-3 to TRBJ1-1; tentatively, D is TRBD1 (5 bases). V dropped 1 base and J dropped 0 bases, with 12 bases sitting between them. CDR1 LGHNA and CDR2 YSLEER come from the germline V gene. CDR3 length: 16 residues. CDR3 DNA: TGCGCCAGCAGCCAAGGCCTGGGGGGGGTGAACACTGAAGCTTTCTTT. It encodes CASSQGLGGVNTEAFF.

This clone appeared once. The chain carries TRBV7-3 and TRBJ2-3; D not resolved. V lost 5 bases and J lost 1, with 4 bases in between. Germline values: CDR1 SGHTA, CDR2 FQGTGA. The CDR3 extends over 12 amino acids. The CDR3 coding sequence is TGTGCCAGCAGCGGCCGCACAGATACGCAGTATTTT. Translation: CASSGRTDTQYF.